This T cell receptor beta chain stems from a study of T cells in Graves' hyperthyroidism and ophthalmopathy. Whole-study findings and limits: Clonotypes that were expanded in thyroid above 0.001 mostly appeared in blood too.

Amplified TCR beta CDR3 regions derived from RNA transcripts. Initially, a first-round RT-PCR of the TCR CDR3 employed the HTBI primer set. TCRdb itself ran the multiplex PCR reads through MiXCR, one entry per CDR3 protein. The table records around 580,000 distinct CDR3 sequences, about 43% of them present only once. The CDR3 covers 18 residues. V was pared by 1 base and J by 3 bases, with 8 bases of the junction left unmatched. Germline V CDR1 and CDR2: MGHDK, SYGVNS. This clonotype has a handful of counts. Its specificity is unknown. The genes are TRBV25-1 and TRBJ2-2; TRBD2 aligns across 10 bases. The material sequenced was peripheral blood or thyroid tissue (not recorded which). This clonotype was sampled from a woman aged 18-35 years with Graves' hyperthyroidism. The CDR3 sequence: CASSEFSSGRSDTGELFF. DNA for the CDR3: TGTGCCAGCAGTGAATTTTCTAGCGGGAGATCGGACACCGGGGAGCTGTTTTTT.